This T cell receptor beta chain was obtained from a study of blood T cells in healthy people across ages. Study-level background: In model experiments, template switching was able to capture about one barcoded beta molecule for every two T cells that were present.

The CDR3 length is 13 residues. Germline V gene sequence: CDR1 MNHNY, CDR2 SVGAGI (reference sequence). V gave up 0 bases and J gave up 5 bases, with 6 bases separating them. It was with a sample-barcoded 5' primer and a J-beta primer mix that a second PCR of roughly 7 to 11 cycles was run. TCRdb redid the calling of the 5' RACE reads with MiXCR, one entry per CDR3 protein. There are around 1.5 million distinct CDR3 sequences in the sample; roughly 59% occur only once, and more than 6% lies in the top ten. Sequenced sample: blood. The V and J genes are TRBV6-6 and TRBJ2-3, with no clear D. The source is a man aged 18 to 29 in good health. The CDR3 DNA reads as TGTGCCAGCAGTTACTCGCCGGGAGATACGCAGTATTTT. Its protein product is CASSYSPGDTQYF.